This TCR beta chain was profiled in a study of radiotherapy plus CTLA-4 blockade in lung cancer. Study overall: Disease control was present in more than 30% of patients, and objective responses in less than 20%. Whole-study results and caveats: Early blood T cell clone dynamics reportedly forecast response best, with interferon-beta. The study found tumor-derived TCR clones expanded in blood after radiotherapy plus ipilimumab.

Method: immunoSEQ multiplex PCR; TCRdb's copy keeps in-frame clones and lacks some. The table includes over 60,000 clones, around 87% detected once. A note on this clone: The antigen is not known.

Germline CDR1 is MDHEN and CDR2 is SYDVKM. The CDR3 is 14 residues long. V shed 2 bases and J shed 3 bases, with 8 bases lying between them. Treatment of patients with chemo-refractory metastatic non-small-cell lung cancer consisted of focal radiation plus CTLA-4 blockade with ipilimumab. The TCR originated in a human donor with non-small cell lung cancer who had stable disease on radiotherapy plus ipilimumab. This material consisted of peripheral blood, taken from a patient treated with radiotherapy plus ipilimumab. The rearrangement uses TRBV28 and TRBJ1-5; a possible D gene is TRBD1 (5 bases). The CDR3: CASSLTGPNQPQHF. The CDR3 DNA is TGTGCCAGCAGTTTAACGGGGCCCAATCAGCCCCAGCATTTT. Combining the CDR3 with reference TRBV28 and TRBJ1-5 gives the whole variable domain DVKVTQSSRYLVKRTGEKVFLECVQDMDHENMFWYRQDPGLGLRLIYFSYDVKMKEKGDIPEGYSVSREKKERFSLILESASTNQTSMYLCASSLTGPNQPQHFGDGTRLSIL.